This T cell receptor beta chain was recovered during a study of blood T cell repertoires in COVID-19. Looking at the study overall: The United States, Italy and Spain were the sources of the acute and convalescent COVID-19 samples. T cells, B-cell-depleted T cells, or PBMCs supplied cDNA or gDNA.

Per germline, CDR1 SGHRS and CDR2 YFSETQ. The CDR3 is made up of 14 amino acids. V lost 3 bases to trimming and J lost 6 bases; unmatched junction nucleotides: 6. This clone was counted between two and nine times. Per the authors' pipeline: Researchers report that nucleated cell counts were estimated from reference gene primer amplification. Generated by immunoSEQ multiplex PCR, the TCRdb table keeps only in-frame clones and is missing some. That table is the source of V, J and clone size, and D and trimming were worked out from the DNA. The sample gives under 250,000 clones, 89% of which show up once; under 7.5% is in the top ten.

This chain uses TRBV5-1 with TRBJ1-2; 9 nucleotides match TRBD1. The clonotype was recovered from a man aged 55 to 70 who had recovered from COVID-19. The sequencing input was peripheral blood. CDR3 nucleotides: TGCGCCAGCAGCTCCGGGACAGGGTTAAATGGCTACACCTTC. Translation gives CASSSGTGLNGYTF.